The 27 T cell receptor beta chains below were found in one sample sequenced in a study of shared clonotypes between healthy human individuals. Profiled with immunoSEQ multiplex PCR; TCRdb holds only in-frame clones, not every one. The repertoire includes around 500,000 clones, 65% to 80% of them detected once, and around 12% sits in the top ten. The sequenced material came from PBMCs. The receptors shown here come from a woman between 40 and 55 years old in good health. Some clones in this sample may be carry-over from other donors' samples.

This clone was seen a handful of times. This chain uses TRBV20-1 with TRBJ1-3; unclear D gene. V lost 3 bases to trimming and J lost 6 bases, with 6 bases between them. From germline, CDR1 is DFQATT and CDR2 SNEGSKA (reference sequence). The CDR3 covers 11 residues. The CDR3 nucleotides are TGCAGTGCTAGTTTGACAAACACCATATATTTT. Protein: CSASLTNTIYF.

The chain joins TRBV21-1 to TRBJ2-1; TRBD1 is the table's D call, not checked against the DNA. TRBV21-1 is labeled a pseudogene. This CDR3 is 16 amino acids long. The CDR3 spells CASSKVRTGFFNEQFF. The CDR3 bases are TGTGCCAGCAGCAAAGTTAGGACAGGGTTTTTCAATGAGCAGTTCTTC.

V gene TRBV5-4 combines with J gene TRBJ2-5; TRBD2 is a possible D gene (7 bases). Germline V gene sequence: CDR1 SGHNT, CDR2 YYREEE (reference sequence). V dropped 6 bases and J dropped 1 base, with 16 bases sitting between them. There are 15 residues in the CDR3. In DNA form, the CDR3 reads TGTGCCAGCACCTTTCGGGGGGCGGCCCAAGAGACCCAGTACTTC. Translated: CASTFRGAAQETQYF.

V gene TRBV7-3 combines with J gene TRBJ2-7, with D tentatively TRBD1 or TRBD2 (5 bases each). V was pared by 5 bases and J by 2 bases, with 16 bases between. Per germline, CDR1 SGHTA and CDR2 FQGTGA. The CDR3 is made up of 15 amino acids. DNA for the CDR3: TGTGCCAGCAGCCAGGCACCGGGGCGGACCTACGAGCAGTACTTC. Translated: CASSQAPGRTYEQYF. Supplemented by reference TRBV7-3 and TRBJ2-7, the full variable domain reads GAGVSQTPSNKVTEKGKYVELRCDPISGHTALYWYRQSLGQGPEFLIYFQGTGAADDSGLPNDRFFAVRPEGSVSTLKIQRTERGDSAVYLCASSQAPGRTYEQYFGPGTRLTVT.

CDR3 protein: CASNQAGGYNEQFF. In DNA, the CDR3 is TGTGCCAGCAACCAGGCGGGAGGGTACAATGAGCAGTTCTTC. V usage is TRBV28 and J usage is TRBJ2-1, with 9 nucleotides matching TRBD2. The CDR3 is 14 amino acids. V shed 7 bases and J 4 bases; nucleotides not matched to a gene: 5. The germline V gene has CDR1 MDHEN and CDR2 SYDVKM.

The CDR3 spells CATSSRTGGFSRGYTF. In nucleotides, the CDR3 is TGTGCCACCAGCAGTAGAACAGGGGGTTTCTCACGAGGCTACACCTTC. V gene TRBV15 combines with J gene TRBJ1-2, with TRBD1 matching over 8 bases. V gave up 3 bases and J gave up 8 bases; unmatched junction bases: 14. CDR3 size: 16 residues. The germline V gene encodes CDR1 LNHNV and CDR2 YYDKDF (reference sequence).

There are a few counts of this clone. The chain joins TRBV4-1 to TRBJ2-6, with D uncertain. The germline V gene has CDR1 MGHRA and CDR2 YSYEKL. V lost 0 bases to trimming and J lost 0 bases, with 6 bases between them. The CDR3 runs to 16 residues. CDR3 protein: CASSQEVGSGANVLTF. CDR3 sequence (DNA): TGCGCCAGCAGCCAAGAAGTCGGCTCTGGGGCCAACGTCCTGACTTTC.

The chain uses TRBV10-3 and TRBJ2-1; D call uncertain. The CDR3 has 12 residues. V gave up 1 base and J gave up 8 bases, with 6 bases separating them. Germline CDR1 is ENHRY and CDR2 is SYGVKD. CDR3 DNA: TGTGCCATCAGTGAGTTATCGTATGAGCAGTTCTTC. It codes for CAISELSYEQFF.

This chain links TRBV7-2 with TRBJ1-5; 8 bases align to TRBD1. This CDR3 has 14 amino acids. The germline gives CDR1 SGHTA, CDR2 FQGNSA. V shed 3 bases, J shed 6 bases, and the junction held 4 bases outside the gene matches. The CDR3 loop is CASSFGQGIQPQHF. CDR3 coding DNA: TGTGCCAGCAGCTTCGGACAGGGAATTCAGCCCCAGCATTTT.

The chain employs TRBV7-3 and TRBJ2-1, with 9 positions matching TRBD2. After removal of 5 bases from V and 6 bases from J, the junction contained 11 bases not matched to a gene. Germline V gene lookup returns CDR1 SGHTA and CDR2 FQGTGA. CDR3 length: 16 amino acids. The CDR3 nucleotides read TGTGCCAGCAGCCCTTCCGCGGGAGGGCCGGTCAATGAGCAGTTCTTC. Protein sequence: CASSPSAGGPVNEQFF.

The genes are TRBV4-1 and TRBJ1-6; 10 bases are shared with TRBD1. Germline V gene sequence: CDR1 MGHRA, CDR2 YSYEKL. The trim removed 2 bases at V and 8 bases at J, leaving 6 bases unmatched. The CDR3 totals 16 residues. The CDR3 spells CASSQFRTGGYSPLHF. The CDR3, as DNA: TGCGCCAGCAGCCAATTCCGGACAGGGGGGTATTCACCCCTCCACTTT.

V and J are TRBV7-2 and TRBJ1-3; D gene ambiguous. CDR1 and CDR2 (germline): SGHTA, FQGNSA. V was trimmed by 1 base and J by 0 bases, leaving 7 bases between them. The CDR3 loop spans 15 amino acids. The CDR3 reads CASSLEQVSGNTIYF. CDR3 DNA: TGTGCCAGCAGCTTAGAGCAGGTCTCTGGAAACACCATATATTTT. Based on the CDR3 plus reference TRBV7-2 and TRBJ1-3, the full variable domain is GAGVSQSPSNKVTEKGKDVELRCDPISGHTALYWYRQSLGQGLEFLIYFQGNSAPDKSGLPSDRFSAERTGGSVSTLTIQRTQQEDSAVYLCASSLEQVSGNTIYFGEGSWLTVV.

CDR3 amino acids: CASSLGTGATYEQYF. The CDR3, as DNA: TGTGCCAGCAGCTTAGGGACAGGGGCCACCTACGAGCAGTACTTC. This sequence joins TRBV5-5 and TRBJ2-7, with 10 bases fitting TRBD1. This CDR3 has 15 residues. V shed 2 bases and J 2 bases; nucleotides not matched to a gene: 4. CDR1 is SGHKS and CDR2 is YYEKEE in the germline V gene (reference sequence).

The gene calls are TRBV4-1 and TRBJ1-5; unclear D gene. V was pared by 0 bases and J by 5 bases, with 5 bases between. The CDR3 runs 13 residues. Germline CDR1 MGHRA, CDR2 YSYEKL. The CDR3 nucleotides are TGCGCCAGCAGCCAAGATAGAGATCAGCCCCAGCATTTT. Translated, it gives CASSQDRDQPQHF.

This chain links TRBV9 with TRBJ1-5; D possibly corresponds to TRBD1 (5 bases). Germline V gene sequence: CDR1 SGDLS, CDR2 YYNGEE. Trimming shortened V by 0 bases and J by 7 bases, and 8 bases separated the two germline ends. The CDR3 covers 13 residues. The DNA of the CDR3 is TGTGCCAGCAGCGTAGGGGGGGAGCAGCCCCAGCATTTT. Amino acids: CASSVGGEQPQHF. The entire variable domain, with the rest obtained from reference TRBV9 and TRBJ1-5, is as follows: DSGVTQTPKHLITATGQRVTLRCSPRSGDLSVYWYQQSLDQGLQFLIQYYNGEERAKGNILERFSAQQFPDLHSELNLSSLELGDSALYFCASSVGGEQPQHFGDGTRLSIL.

This clone was found a few times. The CDR3 DNA reads TGCGCCAGCGCAGAATACAATGAGCAGTTCTTC. This encodes CASAEYNEQFF. The chain uses TRBV5-1 and TRBJ2-1, with no clear D. This CDR3 is built from 11 residues. The V gene lost 7 bases and the J gene lost 4 bases, with 6 bases spanning the gap. Germline assignment: CDR1 SGHRS and CDR2 YFSETQ.

V is TRBV27 and J is TRBJ2-7, with a weak D call TRBD2 (6 bases). Germline CDR1 reads MNHEY; CDR2 reads SMNVEV (reference sequence). This CDR3 has 14 residues. V dropped 8 bases and J dropped 2 bases, with 16 bases sitting between them. CDR3 coding DNA: TGTGCCAGCGGTCCGGCGGGACTTACCTACGAGCAGTACTTC. It codes for CASGPAGLTYEQYF.

Concerning this clone itself: This CDR3 is also generated by other DNA sequences in the sample. CDR3 bases: TGTGCCAGCAGCCCCGGGACAGGGGGCTACGAGCAGTACTTC. It specifies CASSPGTGGYEQYF. The chain has TRBV5-4 and TRBJ2-7; 11 bases are shared with TRBD1. Germline CDR1 and CDR2: SGHNT and YYREEE (reference sequence). Trimming at V came to 4 bases and at J to 3 bases, leaving 3 bases not matched to a gene. This CDR3 has 14 residues.

CDR3 in amino acids: CASSLDEASGYNEQFF. The CDR3 DNA follows: TGTGCCAGCAGCTTAGATGAGGCTAGCGGTTACAATGAGCAGTTCTTC. The V gene is TRBV11-3, the J gene TRBJ2-1; 7 bases are a match to TRBD2. The V and J ends lost 0 bases and 4 bases, in that order; junction bases with no gene match: 6. Germline CDR1 SGHNT, CDR2 YENEEA. The length of the CDR3 is 16 residues.

J is TRBJ2-5 and V is TRBV29-1; 9 bases map to TRBD2. J was trimmed by 4 bases and V by 3 bases; bases with no gene match: 9. The CDR3 runs to 15 residues. Germline V gene sequence: CDR1 SQVTM, CDR2 ANQGSEA. The CDR3 here is CSVDLSGSRRETQYF. In nucleotides, the CDR3 is TGCAGCGTTGACCTTAGCGGGAGCCGACGAGAGACCCAGTACTTC. Full variable domain (missing parts from reference TRBV29-1 and TRBJ2-5): SAVISQKPSRDICQRGTSLTIQCQVDSQVTMMFWYRQQPGQSLTLIATANQGSEATYESGFVIDKFPISRPNLTFSTLTVSNMSPEDSSIYLCSVDLSGSRRETQYFGPGTRLLVL.

This rearrangement joins TRBV4-1 to TRBJ1-6, with D maybe TRBD1 (5 bases). Germline-derived CDR1 and CDR2 are MGHRA and YSYEKL. The CDR3 totals 14 residues. The V end was cut by 3 bases, the J end by 7 bases, with 10 bases between. In DNA, the CDR3 is TGCGCCAGCAGCCAGTCAGGGACGAATTCACCCCTCCACTTT. Amino acids: CASSQSGTNSPLHF.

Worth noting for this clone: The sample carries other DNA sequences with the same CDR3. The CDR3 is CASSQMGTEAFF. For the CDR3, the DNA is TGTGCCAGCTCGCAGATGGGCACTGAAGCTTTCTTT. The chain has TRBV18 and TRBJ1-1; D is unclear. CDR3 length: 12 residues. The germline CDR1 and CDR2 sequences are KGHSH and LQKENI. V gave up 6 bases and J gave up 4 bases, with 9 bases separating them.

Only one count was recorded for this clone. The V gene is TRBV28, the J gene TRBJ2-7, with TRBD2 matching over 7 bases. V trimming: 2 bases; J trimming: 4 bases; junction bases outside the gene matches: 8. This CDR3 spans 15 amino acids. CDR1 is MDHEN, CDR2 SYDVKM, per germline. The CDR3 coding sequence is TGTGCCAGCAGTTTACCCTCTAGCGGTCTATACGAGCAGTACTTC. This sequence encodes CASSLPSSGLYEQYF.

The rearrangement links TRBV7-3 to TRBJ1-1, with a possible D match to TRBD1 (5 bases). The ends were cut back, 4 bases at V and 0 bases at J, with 9 bases in the middle. The germline V gene encodes CDR1 SGHTA and CDR2 FQGTGA. The CDR3 length is 14 residues. CDR3 sequence: CASSSQGLNTEAFF. CDR3 nucleotides: TGTGCCAGCAGCTCCCAGGGACTGAACACTGAAGCTTTCTTT.

The chain couples TRBV10-3 to TRBJ2-2; 10 bases fit TRBD2. The CDR3 covers 17 residues. Germline assignment: CDR1 ENHRY and CDR2 SYGVKD. Unmatched junction bases numbered 5, after V lost 4 bases and J lost 0 bases. CDR3 residues: CAISGAGLAANTGELFF. The CDR3 DNA is TGTGCCATCAGTGGGGCTGGACTAGCGGCGAACACCGGGGAGCTGTTTTTT.

The chain couples TRBV5-1 to TRBJ2-1; 8 nucleotides line up with TRBD1. The CDR3 runs 14 residues. V was clipped by 4 bases and J by 9 bases; unmatched bases: 9. Germline V lookup: CDR1 SGHRS, CDR2 YFSETQ. The DNA of the CDR3 is TGCGCCAGCAGCCCGGACAGGGTAGGGGGTGAGCAGTTCTTC. This encodes CASSPDRVGGEQFF.

The V and J genes are TRBV4-2 and TRBJ1-4; D uncertain. The germline CDR1 and CDR2 sequences are LGHNA and YNFKEQ. The CDR3 consists of 17 residues. V was cut by 3 bases and J by 7 bases, with 21 bases left in between. The CDR3 sequence: CASSHPKVGRQTEKLFF. CDR3 nucleotides: TGTGCCAGCAGCCACCCCAAAGTTGGGAGGCAGACTGAAAAACTGTTTTTT.